The present T cell receptor (beta chain) was sequenced within a study of OX40 agonist ivuxolimab in advanced cancers. Looking at the study overall: The group had a mean age of around 60 years, ranged from 23 to 79, and was 75% to 85% male.

The CDR3 contains 16 residues. V gave up 0 bases and J gave up 8 bases, with 17 bases separating them. The V gene's germline CDR1 is MNHEY and CDR2 SVGAGI. Study-level points and caveats: CD4+ T cells averaged fewer expanded clones than CD8+ T cells. Certain nonresponders likewise exhibited a low normalized T-cell clonal expansion.

Patients were excluded for autoimmune disease history or systemic immunosuppression. Using immunoSEQ multiplex PCR, the repertoire was profiled, and TCRdb retains in-frame clones only, with some absent. This sample yields 51,000 or so clones, of which about 85% are seen a single time; 11% to 15% belongs to the top ten. For this clone: Its matching antigen is unknown.

The gene calls are TRBV6-5 and TRBJ2-1; D may be TRBD2 (6 bases). Source: CD4+ or CD8+ T cells sorted from blood, taken in a trial of the OX40 agonist ivuxolimab. The receptor was derived from an adult with an advanced solid tumor such as melanoma, head and neck, liver or kidney cancer. The CDR3 bases are TGTGCCAGCAGTTACTCGTCCCCGCCGGGGGACGATGAGCAGTTCTTC. Its translation: CASSYSSPPGDDEQFF.